These 15 T cell receptor beta chains share one sample of origin, sequenced in a study of follicular helper T cells after annual influenza vaccination. Clones were read by immunoSEQ multiplex PCR, and TCRdb kept only the in-frame ones, dropping some. The sample holds about 9,300 clones, about 90% seen once. The time point is: 2015-2016 season, pre-vaccination. The sequencing used CXCR5+ CD38- circulating T follicular helper cells from blood, collected on the day of influenza vaccination. Subset: circulating Tfh, non-naive CD4+CXCR5+PD-1+ (ICOS+CD38+ or ICOS-CD38-). The receptors were sampled from an adult who received the influenza vaccine.

This chain joins TRBV27 and TRBJ2-3; 8 bases map to TRBD1. CDR1 is MNHEY, CDR2 SMNVEV, per germline (reference sequence). The CDR3 totals 16 residues. V was pared by 7 bases and J by 1 base, with 10 bases of the junction left unmatched. The CDR3 protein is CASNTVRGRGTDTQYF. The DNA for the CDR3 is TGTGCCAGCAATACAGTCAGGGGGCGCGGCACAGATACGCAGTATTTT.

This clone appeared a single time. The gene calls are TRBV28 and TRBJ1-5; no clear D. Per germline, CDR1 MDHEN and CDR2 SYDVKM. Trimming shortened V by 10 bases and J by 5 bases, and 21 bases separated the two germline ends. This CDR3 region has 15 residues. Written as DNA, the CDR3 is TGTGCCACAGAGACGGGGAACAGCGTTGATCAGCCCCAGCATTTT. Translated, it gives CATETGNSVDQPQHF.

This chain uses TRBV7-2 with TRBJ2-3; TRBD2 matches 13 bases. There are 16 residues in the CDR3. CDR1 SGHTA and CDR2 FQGNSA come from the germline V gene. Trimming cost V 3 bases and J 4 bases; bases outside gene matches: 4. The CDR3 protein is CASSLTTSGGPDTQYF. CDR3 coding DNA: TGTGCCAGCAGCTTGACGACTAGCGGGGGGCCAGATACGCAGTATTTT.

This chain connects TRBV5-1 to TRBJ2-2, with D maybe TRBD2 (6 bases). Trimming removed 4 bases from V and 7 bases from J, with 17 bases in between. The germline CDR1 and CDR2 sequences are SGHRS and YFSETQ. The CDR3 covers 15 residues. CDR3 amino acids: CASSPQGAGYGELFF. For the CDR3, the DNA is TGCGCCAGCAGCCCTCAAGGGGCGGGATACGGGGAGCTGTTTTTT.

The chain combines TRBV28 with TRBJ1-2, with a possible D match to TRBD1 (6 bases). The length of the CDR3 is 17 residues. Trimming took off 4 bases at V and 4 bases at J, with 22 bases between the two ends. Germline V gives CDR1 MDHEN, CDR2 SYDVKM. CDR3 amino acids: CASSSTMVGGRSYGYTF. The CDR3 bases are TGTGCCAGCAGTTCCACTATGGTGGGGGGGCGCAGCTATGGCTACACCTTC.

This chain uses TRBV7-9 with TRBJ1-1; tentatively, D is TRBD1 (5 bases). Trimming removed 5 bases at V and 5 bases at J, with 15 bases between. There are 14 residues in the CDR3. Germline assignment: CDR1 SEHNR and CDR2 FQNEAQ (reference sequence). The CDR3 sequence is CASSPAAGGTEAFF. CDR3 sequence (DNA): TGTGCCAGCAGCCCGGCGGCGGGGGGAACTGAAGCTTTCTTT.

This chain connects TRBV11-2 to TRBJ1-3; no clear D gene. CDR1 and CDR2 from the germline V gene are SGHAT and FQNNGV. This CDR3 contains 14 residues. V dropped 3 bases and J dropped 0 bases, with 6 bases sitting between them. The chain's CDR3 is CASSFASSGNTIYF. The CDR3 DNA sequence: TGTGCCAGCAGCTTTGCAAGCTCTGGAAACACCATATATTTT. The full variable domain, rest sourced from reference TRBV11-2 and TRBJ1-3, is EAGVAQSPRYKIIEKRQSVAFWCNPISGHATLYWYQQILGQGPKLLIQFQNNGVVDDSQLPKDRFSAERLKGVDSTLKIQPAKLEDSAVYLCASSFASSGNTIYFGEGSWLTVV.

The chain uses TRBV18 and TRBJ1-4; maybe TRBD1 (6 bases). The germline V gene encodes CDR1 KGHSH and CDR2 LQKENI. The CDR3 extends over 14 amino acids. Between the trimmed V and J ends, which lost 3 bases and 6 bases, there was a span of 11 bases. The CDR3: CASSPDRSDEKLFF. The CDR3 DNA is TGTGCCAGCTCACCCGACAGGTCGGATGAAAAACTGTTTTTT.

The chain links TRBV4-1 to TRBJ2-1; D tentatively fits TRBD1 or TRBD2 (6 bases each). This CDR3 has 18 amino acids. V dropped 4 bases and J dropped 0 bases, with 19 bases sitting between them. Germline CDR1 is MGHRA and CDR2 is YSYEKL. The CDR3 bases are TGCGCCAGCAGCCCAAAAATAAGGGGGGCCAGCTCCTACAATGAGCAGTTCTTC. The encoded protein is CASSPKIRGASSYNEQFF.

This rearrangement joins TRBV2 to TRBJ1-4; no firm D call. Germline-derived CDR1 and CDR2 are SNHLY and FYNNEI. The CDR3 contains 15 residues. V lost 6 bases and J lost 0, with 11 bases in between. The CDR3 loop reads CASRPLVATNEKLFF. CDR3 nucleotides: TGTGCCAGCAGACCCCTGGTTGCAACTAATGAAAAACTGTTTTTT.

The V gene is TRBV6-1, the J gene TRBJ2-1; the match to TRBD2 covers 10 bases. The CDR3 is made up of 15 amino acids. The trim removed 6 bases at V and 6 bases at J, leaving 8 bases unmatched. Germline CDR1 and CDR2: MNHNS and SASEGT. The CDR3 here is CASSRPSGGVNEQFF. The DNA for the CDR3 is TGTGCCAGCAGCCGACCCAGCGGGGGGGTCAATGAGCAGTTCTTC.

The rearrangement joins TRBV19 to TRBJ1-5; TRBD1 agrees at 7 bases. The CDR3 sequence is 12 residues long. J was trimmed by 5 bases and V by 7 bases; bases with no gene match: 2. Germline CDR1 LNHDA, CDR2 SQIVND (reference sequence). This CDR3 is CASTQGHQPQHF. In DNA, the CDR3 is TGTGCCAGTACACAGGGGCATCAGCCCCAGCATTTT.

The gene calls are TRBV27 and TRBJ1-2, with a possible D match to TRBD1 (5 bases). Germline lookup yields CDR1 MNHEY and CDR2 SMNVEV (reference sequence). Trimming pared 5 bases from V and 7 bases from J, leaving 23 bases between. CDR3 length: 16 amino acids. The CDR3 sequence is CASSPSRGVTGGGYTF. For the CDR3, the DNA is TGTGCCAGCAGTCCATCCCGGGGGGTGACCGGCGGTGGCTACACCTTC.

This chain joins TRBV28 and TRBJ2-7; TRBD2 matches at 9 bases. Germline V gene lookup returns CDR1 MDHEN and CDR2 SYDVKM. The CDR3 has 13 amino acids. V lost 3 bases, J lost 7 bases, and 4 bases stayed unmatched. The CDR3 DNA sequence: TGTGCCAGCAGTTTTCCGGCGGGGGGGGAGCAGTACTTC. It specifies CASSFPAGGEQYF.

The V gene is TRBV5-1, the J gene TRBJ2-3; 10 bases fit TRBD2. CDR3 length: 17 residues. The junction had 10 bases not matched to a gene; V was cut back by 3 bases and J by 3 bases. Germline-derived CDR1 and CDR2 are SGHRS and YFSETQ. The CDR3 DNA sequence: TGCGCCAGCAGCTCCAATCCAGCGGGGGGGCAGACAGATACGCAGTATTTT. Amino acid sequence: CASSSNPAGGQTDTQYF.